This TCR beta chain is from a study of tumor-infiltrating lymphocytes in localized non-small cell lung cancer. Study-level results: TCR sequencing covered a subset of patients with enough tissue. Technical variation could not be separated from intratumor heterogeneity here. No T-cell fraction difference was seen between IM1 and IM2 tumors. Tumor T-cell fraction was not associated with recurrence-free survival.

Libraries were prepared by immunoSEQ multiplex PCR; TCRdb keeps only in-frame clonotypes and omits some of them. The table has about 29,000 clones, approximately 83% seen once; the top ten hold approximately 2%. Germline V gene sequence: CDR1 SGHAT, CDR2 FQDESV (reference sequence). The ends were cut back, 3 bases at V and 2 bases at J, with 16 bases in the middle. This CDR3 comprises 16 residues. About this clone: The antigen remains unidentified.

The sample consisted of lung tumor tissue. This chain uses TRBV11-1 with TRBJ2-5, with TRBD2 as a possible D gene (6 bases). The source of this sequence is a human donor with non-small cell lung cancer. The chain's CDR3 is CASSLSGVGKQETQYF. The CDR3 DNA sequence: TGTGCCAGCAGCTTGTCGGGGGTAGGGAAACAAGAGACCCAGTACTTC.